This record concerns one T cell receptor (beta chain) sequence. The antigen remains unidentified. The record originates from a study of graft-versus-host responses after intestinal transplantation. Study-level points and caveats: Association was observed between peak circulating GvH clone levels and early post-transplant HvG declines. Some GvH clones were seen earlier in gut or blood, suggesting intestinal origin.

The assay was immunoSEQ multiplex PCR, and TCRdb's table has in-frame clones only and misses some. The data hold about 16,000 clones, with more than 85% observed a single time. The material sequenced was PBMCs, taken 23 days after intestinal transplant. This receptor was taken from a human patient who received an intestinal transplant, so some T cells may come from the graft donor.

CDR3 coding DNA: TGTGCCAGTAGTCCAGGACTGAGCTCCTACAATGAGCAGTTCTTC. This gives the protein CASSPGLSSYNEQFF. The chain recombines TRBV19 with TRBJ2-1; D perhaps matches TRBD2 (5 bases). Germline CDR1 LNHDA, CDR2 SQIVND (reference sequence). V shed 5 bases and J shed 0 bases, with 11 bases lying between them. The CDR3 is made up of 15 amino acids.